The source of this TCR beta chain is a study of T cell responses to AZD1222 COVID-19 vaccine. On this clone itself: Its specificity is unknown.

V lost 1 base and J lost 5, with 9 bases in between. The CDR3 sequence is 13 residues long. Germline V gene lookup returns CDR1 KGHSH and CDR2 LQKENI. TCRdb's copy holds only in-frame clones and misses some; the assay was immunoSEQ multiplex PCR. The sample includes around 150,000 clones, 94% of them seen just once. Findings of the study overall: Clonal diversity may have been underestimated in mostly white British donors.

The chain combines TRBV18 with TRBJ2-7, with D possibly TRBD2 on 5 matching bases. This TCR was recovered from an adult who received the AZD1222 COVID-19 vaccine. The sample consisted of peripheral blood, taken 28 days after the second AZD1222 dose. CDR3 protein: CASSPREFHEQYF. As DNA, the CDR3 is TGTGCCAGCTCACCACGGGAGTTCCACGAGCAGTACTTC.